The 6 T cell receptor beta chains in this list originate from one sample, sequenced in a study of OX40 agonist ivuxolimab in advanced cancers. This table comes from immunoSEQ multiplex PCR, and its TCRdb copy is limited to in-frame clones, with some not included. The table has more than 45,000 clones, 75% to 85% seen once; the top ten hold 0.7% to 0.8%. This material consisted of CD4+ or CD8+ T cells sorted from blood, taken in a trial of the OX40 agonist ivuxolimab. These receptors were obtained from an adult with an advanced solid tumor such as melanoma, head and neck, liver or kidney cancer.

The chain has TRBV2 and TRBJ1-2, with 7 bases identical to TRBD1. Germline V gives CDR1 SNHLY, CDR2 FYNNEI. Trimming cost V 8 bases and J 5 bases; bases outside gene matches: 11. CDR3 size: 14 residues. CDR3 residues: CASLLGGGGYGYTF. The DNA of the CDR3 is TGTGCCAGCCTCTTAGGGGGCGGGGGGTATGGCTACACCTTC.

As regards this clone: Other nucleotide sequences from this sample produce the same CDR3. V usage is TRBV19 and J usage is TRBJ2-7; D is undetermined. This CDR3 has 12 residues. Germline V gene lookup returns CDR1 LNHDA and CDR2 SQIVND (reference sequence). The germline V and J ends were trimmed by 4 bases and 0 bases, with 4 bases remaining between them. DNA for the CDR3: TGTGCCAGTAGTACCGCCTCCTACGAGCAGTACTTC. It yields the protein CASSTASYEQYF.

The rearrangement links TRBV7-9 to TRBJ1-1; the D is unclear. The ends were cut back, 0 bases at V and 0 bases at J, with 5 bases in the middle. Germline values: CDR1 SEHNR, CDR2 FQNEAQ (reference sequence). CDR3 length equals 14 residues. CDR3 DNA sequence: TGTGCCAGCAGCTTAGCAGGGATGAACACTGAAGCTTTCTTT. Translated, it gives CASSLAGMNTEAFF.

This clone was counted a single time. The DNA of the CDR3 is TGTGCCAGCAGCCCCGCGGAGGGGCGGGCTCCCGAGCAGTACTTC. Amino acid sequence: CASSPAEGRAPEQYF. The chain employs TRBV7-2 and TRBJ2-7, with a possible D match to TRBD2 (6 bases). The length of the CDR3 is 15 residues. Deletions cut 5 bases from V and 6 bases from J, with 20 bases between. Germline lookup yields CDR1 SGHTA and CDR2 FQGNSA.

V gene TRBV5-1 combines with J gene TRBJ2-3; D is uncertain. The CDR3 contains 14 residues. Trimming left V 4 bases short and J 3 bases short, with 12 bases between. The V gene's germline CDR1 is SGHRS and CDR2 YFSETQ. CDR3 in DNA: TGCGCCAGCAGCCCTGACCCCAAGACAGATACGCAGTATTTT. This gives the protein CASSPDPKTDTQYF.

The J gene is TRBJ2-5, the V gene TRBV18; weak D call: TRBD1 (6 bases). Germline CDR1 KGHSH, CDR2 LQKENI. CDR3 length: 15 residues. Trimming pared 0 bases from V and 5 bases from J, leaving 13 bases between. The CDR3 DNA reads TGTGCCAGCTCACCACCATGGGGGCTTCAGGAGACCCAGTACTTC. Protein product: CASSPPWGLQETQYF.